These 19 T cell receptor beta chains originate from one sample sequenced in a study of STAT3 mutations in large granular lymphocyte leukemia. Profiling relied on immunoSEQ multiplex PCR, and the TCRdb table lists in-frame clones only, not all of them. The sample lists roughly 4,500 clones; approximately 62% were seen once. Overall study findings and caveats: At least one immunodominant TCR beta clonotype appeared in every T-cell large granular lymphocyte leukemia patient.

These receptors lack a known antigen. Specimen: PBMCs. Receptors originate from a human donor with T large granular lymphocyte leukemia. Some clones in this sample may be carry-over from other donors' samples.

The chain recombines TRBV5-1 with TRBJ1-3; D remains ambiguous. Germline V gives CDR1 SGHRS, CDR2 YFSETQ. The CDR3 runs to 15 residues. Trimming cost V 0 bases and J 4 bases, with 11 bases left between them. The CDR3 nucleotides read TGCGCCAGCAGCTTGGAGGGTATGCGCGGAAACACCATATATTTT. It yields the protein CASSLEGMRGNTIYF. Combining the CDR3 with reference TRBV5-1 and TRBJ1-3 gives the whole variable domain KAGVTQTPRYLIKTRGQQVTLSCSPISGHRSVSWYQQTPGQGLQFLFEYFSETQRNKGNFPGRFSGRQFSNSRSEMNVSTLELGDSALYLCASSLEGMRGNTIYFGEGSWLTVV.

V and J are TRBV7-2 and TRBJ1-2; no definite D call. The CDR3 length is 11 residues. V shed 8 bases and J shed 8 bases, with 12 bases lying between them. Per germline, CDR1 SGHTA and CDR2 FQGNSA. CDR3 in DNA: TGTGCCAGCGGTCAAGGGAGCGGCTACACCTTC. As protein: CASGQGSGYTF.

The chain links TRBV12-5 to TRBJ2-5, with D unresolved. Germline values: CDR1 LGHNT, CDR2 FRNRAP. CDR3 length equals 12 residues. V lost 1 base and J 5 bases, leaving 5 bases between the germline ends. For the CDR3, the DNA is TGTGCTAGTGGTTTGGAAGATGAGACCCAGTACTTC. Translated: CASGLEDETQYF.

The V gene is TRBV30, the J gene TRBJ2-7, with TRBD2 matching 11 bases. The CDR3 loop spans 15 amino acids. With V trimmed by 4 bases and J by 7 bases, 12 bases remained unmatched. From germline, CDR1 is GTSNPN and CDR2 SVGIG (reference sequence). CDR3: CAWTGTSGPSGEQYF. DNA of the CDR3: TGTGCCTGGACTGGGACTAGCGGACCCTCCGGGGAGCAGTACTTC.

The rearrangement joins TRBV30 to TRBJ1-3; the D is unclear. V shed 1 base and J shed 0 bases, with 7 bases lying between them. Germline assignment: CDR1 GTSNPN and CDR2 SVGIG (reference sequence). The CDR3 contains 14 residues. DNA for the CDR3: TGTGCCTGGAGTGCTTGGCACTCTGGAAACACCATATATTTT. It is translated as CAWSAWHSGNTIYF.

J is TRBJ1-1 and V is TRBV5-1; 7 positions agree with TRBD1. V shed 4 bases and J 3 bases; nucleotides not matched to a gene: 6. Germline values: CDR1 SGHRS, CDR2 YFSETQ. The CDR3 covers 14 residues. CDR3 amino acids: CASSPGDRDTEAFF. CDR3 coding DNA: TGCGCCAGCAGCCCGGGTGACAGGGACACTGAAGCTTTCTTT.

V gene TRBV5-1 combines with J gene TRBJ2-3, with a possible D match to TRBD2 (5 bases). The CDR3 covers 13 residues. Trimming took 6 bases from V and 2 from J, leaving 10 bases between them. The germline V gene encodes CDR1 SGHRS and CDR2 YFSETQ. The CDR3 loop reads CASKRPFTDTQYF. In nucleotides, the CDR3 is TGCGCCAGCAAGCGGCCTTTCACAGATACGCAGTATTTT.

In DNA, the CDR3 is TGCGCCAGCAGCTTGTCGGATCCCAGGGGATACGAGCAGTACTTC. It translates to CASSLSDPRGYEQYF. The chain recombines TRBV5-1 with TRBJ2-7, with TRBD1 as a possible D gene (6 bases). V was trimmed by 1 base and J by 4 bases, leaving 15 bases between them. The germline gives CDR1 SGHRS, CDR2 YFSETQ. There are 15 residues in the CDR3.

This clone has more than one count but fewer than ten. The V call is TRBV9, the J call TRBJ2-3; 8 positions match TRBD2. V gave up 1 base and J gave up 0 bases; unmatched junction bases: 7. CDR1 is SGDLS and CDR2 is YYNGEE in the germline V gene. This CDR3 region has 17 residues. CDR3 region: CASSVPLAGGSTDTQYF. The CDR3 nucleotides read TGTGCCAGCAGCGTACCCCTCGCGGGGGGAAGCACAGATACGCAGTATTTT.

The chain combines TRBV5-6 with TRBJ1-6, with 7 bases aligning to TRBD1. There are 14 residues in the CDR3. V trimming: 1 base; J trimming: 9 bases; junction bases outside the gene matches: 4. Per germline, CDR1 SGHDT and CDR2 YYEEEE. The CDR3 reads CASSLTGAGSPLHF. The CDR3 DNA reads as TGTGCCAGCAGCTTGACAGGGGCTGGTTCACCCCTCCACTTT.

The rearrangement joins TRBV5-1 to TRBJ2-3; D ambiguous. CDR1 is SGHRS and CDR2 is YFSETQ in the germline V gene. The ends were cut back, 4 bases at V and 2 bases at J, with 11 bases in the middle. This CDR3 has 14 residues. The chain's CDR3 is CASSVITNTDTQYF. CDR3 DNA: TGCGCCAGCAGCGTAATCACCAACACAGATACGCAGTATTTT.

This clone has only one observation. The genes are TRBV29-1 and TRBJ2-7, with TRBD2 as a possible D gene (7 bases). The CDR3 extends over 13 amino acids. CDR1 and CDR2 from the germline V gene are SQVTM and ANQGSEA. V lost 7 bases, J lost 5 bases, and 18 bases lay in between. The CDR3 region is CSAVRGGRNEQYF. Written as DNA, the CDR3 is TGCAGCGCTGTTAGGGGGGGGAGGAACGAGCAGTACTTC.

The chain carries TRBV7-3 and TRBJ2-1; D could derive from TRBD1 or TRBD2 (5 bases each). This CDR3 has 14 residues. In germline, CDR1 is SGHTA, CDR2 FQGTGA. The V end was cut by 0 bases, the J end by 5 bases, with 8 bases between. The CDR3 sequence is CASSLTGTHNEQFF. The CDR3 bases are TGTGCCAGCAGCTTAACCGGGACCCACAATGAGCAGTTCTTC.

Concerning this clone itself: At one of its ends the junction is not consistent with the germline gene, which may arise from a read error. The CDR3 sequence is CASTLSPRAAQETQYF. The CDR3 DNA is TGCGCCAGCACCTTGTCCCCGAGGGCAGCCCAAGAGACCCAGTACTTC. V gene TRBV5-1 combines with J gene TRBJ2-5; D may be TRBD2 (5 bases). The CDR3 has 16 residues. The V gene's germline CDR1 is SGHRS and CDR2 YFSETQ.

The J gene is TRBJ2-3, the V gene TRBV18; D may correspond to TRBD1 or TRBD2 (5 bases each). Trimming cost V 2 bases and J 3 bases, with 18 bases left between them. The CDR3 is 17 residues long. Germline assignment: CDR1 KGHSH and CDR2 LQKENI. CDR3 sequence (DNA): TGTGCCAGCTCACCAACGATGGGACGAGGTAGAACAGATACGCAGTATTTT. Amino acids: CASSPTMGRGRTDTQYF.

This clone has a single count. V usage is TRBV5-4 and J usage is TRBJ1-1, with D maybe TRBD1 (5 bases). The CDR3 loop spans 12 amino acids. V was cut by 4 bases and J by 7 bases, with 11 bases left in between. CDR1 and CDR2 from the germline V gene are SGHNT and YYREEE (reference sequence). CDR3 nucleotide sequence: TGTGCCAGCAGCCGACCAGGGAATGAAGCTTTCTTT. This translates into CASSRPGNEAFF.

This clone showed up just once. This rearrangement joins TRBV27 to TRBJ1-2; TRBD1 matches 7 bases. CDR1 is MNHEY and CDR2 is SMNVEV in the germline V gene (reference sequence). CDR3 length equals 17 residues. The trim removed 2 bases at V and 4 bases at J, leaving 13 bases unmatched. The CDR3 sequence: CASSLRLATGASYGYTF. The CDR3, as DNA: TGTGCCAGCAGTTTAAGGTTGGCCACAGGGGCCTCCTATGGCTACACCTTC.

The chain links TRBV5-4 to TRBJ1-2; D unclear. The CDR3 length is 14 residues. CDR1 and CDR2 from the germline V gene are SGHNT and YYREEE (reference sequence). Deletions cut 4 bases from V and 4 bases from J, with 14 bases between. The CDR3 DNA sequence: TGTGCCAGCAGCCCCGATGGACGGACCTATGGCTACACCTTC. Residues: CASSPDGRTYGYTF.

This chain uses TRBV18 with TRBJ2-7; D is possibly TRBD2 (5 bases). V was shortened by 2 bases and J by 5 bases, with 16 bases between the two germline ends. Germline CDR1 reads KGHSH; CDR2 reads LQKENI. The CDR3 consists of 15 residues. The CDR3 region is CASSPSAGGTHEQYF. CDR3 sequence (DNA): TGTGCCAGCTCACCATCGGCGGGCGGAACCCACGAGCAGTACTTC.